Shown below are 7 T cell receptor beta chains from a single sample sequenced in a study of T cells after posttransplantation cyclophosphamide. Libraries were prepared by immunoSEQ multiplex PCR; TCRdb keeps only in-frame clonotypes and omits some of them. The sample lists 20,000 to 25,000 clones, around 85% occurring once. Cyclophosphamide on days +3 and +4 followed busulfan-fludarabine conditioning and a marrow graft. Sequencing was performed on PBMCs, taken after allogeneic stem cell transplant with posttransplant cyclophosphamide. Every receptor here comes from a female patient younger than 45 who received an allogeneic stem cell transplant from an unrelated donor, was CMV-positive, and had no GVHD. The graft donor may be the source of some T cells.

This clone was observed once. This rearrangement joins TRBV7-8 to TRBJ1-4; D possibly corresponds to TRBD1 (5 bases). The CDR3 contains 15 residues. Germline-derived CDR1 and CDR2 are SGHVS and FQNEAQ. Trimming shortened V by 2 bases and J by 9 bases, and 16 bases separated the two germline ends. The CDR3 here is CASSLLAGPRKKLFF. The CDR3 DNA follows: TGTGCCAGCAGCTTACTCGCGGGACCTCGCAAAAAACTGTTTTTT.

V gene TRBV4-1 combines with J gene TRBJ1-2; D remains ambiguous. CDR3 length equals 12 residues. Germline CDR1 and CDR2: MGHRA and YSYEKL. V lost 1 base to trimming and J lost 5 bases, with 5 bases between them. The CDR3 protein is CASSQAGYGYTF. CDR3 bases: TGCGCCAGCAGCCAAGCAGGTTATGGCTACACCTTC.

V and J are TRBV10-2 and TRBJ2-2, with 8 bases aligning to TRBD2. The germline gives CDR1 WSHSY, CDR2 SAAADI. With V trimmed by 4 bases and J by 4 bases, 5 bases remained unmatched. CDR3 length equals 15 residues. The CDR3 nucleotides are TGCGCCAGCAGTGTACTAGCGGAAGGCACCGGGGAGCTGTTTTTT. The encoded protein is CASSVLAEGTGELFF.

This clone is a singleton in its sample. The rearrangement joins TRBV10-3 to TRBJ2-3; 9 bases are shared with TRBD2. The V and J ends lost 4 bases and 2 bases, in that order; junction bases with no gene match: 7. This CDR3 contains 16 residues. Germline lookup yields CDR1 ENHRY and CDR2 SYGVKD. Written as DNA, the CDR3 is TGTGCCATCAGTGCCTCGGCTAGCGGGGCCACAGATACGCAGTATTTT. This gives the protein CAISASASGATDTQYF.

Comment on this clone: A junction boundary mismatches the germline segment, possibly from a read error. The same CDR3 is also encoded by other DNA sequences in this sample. The chain joins TRBV19 to TRBJ1-1; no definite D call. The V gene's germline CDR1 is LNHDA and CDR2 SQIVND (reference sequence). This CDR3 has 13 residues. The CDR3 protein is CASSIGGSSEAFF. The DNA for the CDR3 is TGTGCCAGTAGTATAGGCGGGTCTTCTGAGGCTTTCTTT.

This chain connects TRBV28 to TRBJ2-1; tentatively, D is TRBD1 (6 bases). The CDR3 covers 14 residues. The ends were cut back, 7 bases at V and 7 bases at J, with 17 bases in the middle. Germline V gene sequence: CDR1 MDHEN, CDR2 SYDVKM. CDR3 sequence (DNA): TGTGCCAGCAAGTTGGGGGCGGTCGGGAATGAGCAGTTCTTC. It is translated as CASKLGAVGNEQFF. Full variable domain (rest looked up from reference TRBV28 and TRBJ2-1): DVKVTQSSRYLVKRTGEKVFLECVQDMDHENMFWYRQDPGLGLRLIYFSYDVKMKEKGDIPEGYSVSREKKERFSLILESASTNQTSMYLCASKLGAVGNEQFFGPGTRLTVL.

For the CDR3, the DNA is TGTGCCAGCAGTAAAAACAGGGCTGATACGCAGTATTTT. This translates into CASSKNRADTQYF. The chain uses TRBV2 and TRBJ2-3; TRBD1 is a possible D gene (6 bases). Germline CDR1 reads SNHLY; CDR2 reads FYNNEI. The CDR3 length is 13 residues. Trimming removed 5 bases from V and 6 bases from J, with 12 bases in between.